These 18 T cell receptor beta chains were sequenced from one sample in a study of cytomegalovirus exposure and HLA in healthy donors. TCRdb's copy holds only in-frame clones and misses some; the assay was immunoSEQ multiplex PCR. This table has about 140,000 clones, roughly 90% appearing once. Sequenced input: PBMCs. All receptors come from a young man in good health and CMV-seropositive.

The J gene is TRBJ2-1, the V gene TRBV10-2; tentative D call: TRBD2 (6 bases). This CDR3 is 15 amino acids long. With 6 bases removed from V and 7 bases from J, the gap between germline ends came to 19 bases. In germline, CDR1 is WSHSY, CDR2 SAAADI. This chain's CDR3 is CASRSSKVAGNEQFF. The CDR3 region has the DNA TGCGCCAGCAGAAGCTCCAAGGTCGCGGGGAATGAGCAGTTCTTC.

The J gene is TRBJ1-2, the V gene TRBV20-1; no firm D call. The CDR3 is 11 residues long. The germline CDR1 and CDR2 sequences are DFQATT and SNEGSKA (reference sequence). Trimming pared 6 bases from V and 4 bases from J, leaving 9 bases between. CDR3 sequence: CSARGGYGYTF. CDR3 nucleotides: TGCAGTGCCCGAGGCGGCTATGGCTACACCTTC.

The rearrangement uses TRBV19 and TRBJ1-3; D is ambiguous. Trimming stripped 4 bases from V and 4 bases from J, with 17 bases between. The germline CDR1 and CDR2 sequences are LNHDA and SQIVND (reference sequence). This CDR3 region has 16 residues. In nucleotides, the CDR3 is TGTGCCAGTAGTAGCTTGACAAACGCCTTGGGAAACACCATATATTTT. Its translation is CASSSLTNALGNTIYF.

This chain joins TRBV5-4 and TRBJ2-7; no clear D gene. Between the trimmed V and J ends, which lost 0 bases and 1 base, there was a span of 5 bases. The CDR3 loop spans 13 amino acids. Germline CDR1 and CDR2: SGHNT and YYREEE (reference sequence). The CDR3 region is CASSLAGSYEQYF. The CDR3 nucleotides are TGTGCCAGCAGCTTGGCCGGTTCCTACGAGCAGTACTTC.

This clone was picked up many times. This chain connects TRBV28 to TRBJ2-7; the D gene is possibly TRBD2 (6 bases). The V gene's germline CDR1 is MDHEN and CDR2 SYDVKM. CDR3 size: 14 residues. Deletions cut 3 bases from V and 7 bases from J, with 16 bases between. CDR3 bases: TGTGCCAGCAGTTTTTTTGACACGCGGGGTGAGCAGTACTTC. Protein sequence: CASSFFDTRGEQYF.

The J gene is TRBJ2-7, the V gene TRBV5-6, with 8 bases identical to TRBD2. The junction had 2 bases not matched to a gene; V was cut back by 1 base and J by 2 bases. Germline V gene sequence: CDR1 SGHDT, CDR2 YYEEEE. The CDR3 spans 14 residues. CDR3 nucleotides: TGTGCCAGCAGCTTGCTAGCGGGTACCTACGAGCAGTACTTC. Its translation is CASSLLAGTYEQYF.

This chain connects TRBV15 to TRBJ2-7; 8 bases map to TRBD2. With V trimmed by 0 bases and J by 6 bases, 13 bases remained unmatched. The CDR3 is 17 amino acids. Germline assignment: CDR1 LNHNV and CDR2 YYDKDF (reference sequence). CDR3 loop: CATSRDDSGTTGAEQYF. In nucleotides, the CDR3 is TGTGCCACCAGCAGAGATGATAGCGGGACGACAGGAGCCGAGCAGTACTTC. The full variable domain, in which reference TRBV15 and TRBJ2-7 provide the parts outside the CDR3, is DAMVIQNPRYQVTQFGKPVTLSCSQTLNHNVMYWYQQKSSQAPKLLFHYYDKDFNNEADTPDNFQSRRPNTSFCFLDIRSPGLGDTAMYLCATSRDDSGTTGAEQYFGPGTRLTVT.

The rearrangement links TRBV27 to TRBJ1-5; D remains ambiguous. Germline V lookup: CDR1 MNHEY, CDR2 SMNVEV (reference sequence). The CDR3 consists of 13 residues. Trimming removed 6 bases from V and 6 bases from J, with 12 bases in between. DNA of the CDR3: TGTGCCAGCAGCACCCCAGGTGTTCAGCCCCAGCATTTT. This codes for CASSTPGVQPQHF.

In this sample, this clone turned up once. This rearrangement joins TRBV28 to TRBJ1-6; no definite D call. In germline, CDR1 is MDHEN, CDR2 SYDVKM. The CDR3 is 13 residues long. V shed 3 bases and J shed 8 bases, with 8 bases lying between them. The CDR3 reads CASSFPVHSPLHF. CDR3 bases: TGTGCCAGCAGTTTCCCGGTTCATTCACCCCTCCACTTT. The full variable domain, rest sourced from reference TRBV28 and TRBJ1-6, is DVKVTQSSRYLVKRTGEKVFLECVQDMDHENMFWYRQDPGLGLRLIYFSYDVKMKEKGDIPEGYSVSREKKERFSLILESASTNQTSMYLCASSFPVHSPLHFGNGTRLTVT.

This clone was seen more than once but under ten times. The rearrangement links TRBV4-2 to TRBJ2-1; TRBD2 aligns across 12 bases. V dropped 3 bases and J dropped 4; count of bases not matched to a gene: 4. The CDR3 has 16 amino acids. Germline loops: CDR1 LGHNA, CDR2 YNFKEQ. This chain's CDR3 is CASSQKTSGGYNEQFF. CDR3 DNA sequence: TGTGCCAGCAGCCAGAAGACTAGCGGGGGTTACAATGAGCAGTTCTTC.

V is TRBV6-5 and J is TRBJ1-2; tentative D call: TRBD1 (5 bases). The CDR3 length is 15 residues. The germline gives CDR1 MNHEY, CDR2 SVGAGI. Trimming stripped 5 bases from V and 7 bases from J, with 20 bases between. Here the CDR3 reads CASSTGDSPFRGYTF. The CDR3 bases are TGTGCCAGCAGTACTGGAGACAGTCCCTTCCGTGGCTACACCTTC.

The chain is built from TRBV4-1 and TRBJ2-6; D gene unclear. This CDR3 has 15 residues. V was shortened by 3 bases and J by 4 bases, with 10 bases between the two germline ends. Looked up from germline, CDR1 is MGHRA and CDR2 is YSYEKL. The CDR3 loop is CASSHTHSGANVLTF. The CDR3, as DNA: TGCGCCAGCAGCCATACCCACTCCGGGGCCAACGTCCTGACTTTC.

The CDR3 protein is CASSQGTGTDTEAFF. In DNA form, the CDR3 reads TGCGCCAGCAGCCAGGGGACAGGGACCGATACTGAAGCTTTCTTT. This chain connects TRBV4-1 to TRBJ1-1, with 9 bases aligning to TRBD1. Germline V gives CDR1 MGHRA, CDR2 YSYEKL. The CDR3 is 15 amino acids. The junction had 7 bases not matched to a gene; V was cut back by 3 bases and J by 5 bases.

DNA of the CDR3: TGTGCCAGCAGTGATTTCTTAGGGGGAGACTATGGCTACACCTTC. This sequence encodes CASSDFLGGDYGYTF. V gene TRBV25-1 combines with J gene TRBJ1-2, with D possibly matching TRBD1 (6 bases). The V gene's germline CDR1 is MGHDK and CDR2 SYGVNS. V was cut by 3 bases and J by 3 bases, with 14 bases left in between. The CDR3 contains 15 residues.

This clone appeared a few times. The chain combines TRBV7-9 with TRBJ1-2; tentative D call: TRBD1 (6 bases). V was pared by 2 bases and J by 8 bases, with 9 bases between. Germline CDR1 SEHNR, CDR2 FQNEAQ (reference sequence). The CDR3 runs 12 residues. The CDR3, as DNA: TGTGCCAGCAGCTTATCAGGGGACGGCTACACCTTC. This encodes CASSLSGDGYTF.

The CDR3 DNA sequence: TGTGCCAGCCGTCCTGGAAACACCATATATTTT. Protein sequence: CASRPGNTIYF. This sequence joins TRBV6-1 and TRBJ1-3; D is uncertain. Germline assignment: CDR1 MNHNS and CDR2 SASEGT. CDR3 size: 11 residues. The ends were cut back, 8 bases at V and 2 bases at J, with 4 bases in the middle.

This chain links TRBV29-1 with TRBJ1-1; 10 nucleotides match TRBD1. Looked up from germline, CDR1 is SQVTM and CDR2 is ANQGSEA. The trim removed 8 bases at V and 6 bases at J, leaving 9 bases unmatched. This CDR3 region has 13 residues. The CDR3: CSSWTGGSSEAFF. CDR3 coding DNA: TGCAGCTCGTGGACAGGGGGAAGTTCTGAAGCTTTCTTT.

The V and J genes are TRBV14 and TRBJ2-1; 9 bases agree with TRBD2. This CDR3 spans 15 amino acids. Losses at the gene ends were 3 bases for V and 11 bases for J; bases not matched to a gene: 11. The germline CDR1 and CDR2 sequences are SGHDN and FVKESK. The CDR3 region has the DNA TGTGCCAGCAGCCACCAAGGGGCGGGGGGGGACCAGCAGTTCTTC. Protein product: CASSHQGAGGDQQFF.